This T cell receptor beta chain originates from a study of cytomegalovirus exposure and HLA in healthy donors. Overall study findings and caveats: Cytomegalovirus association was assigned to 170 or so TCR beta chains. In vitro experiments confirmed that three CMV-associated chains were specific for CMV antigens.

Of note for this clone: What it recognizes is unknown.

Germline V gives CDR1 MNHEY, CDR2 SMNVEV (reference sequence). Deletions cut 3 bases from V and 0 bases from J, with 6 bases between. This CDR3 region has 13 residues. Sequencing used immunoSEQ multiplex PCR; TCRdb keeps in-frame clones, though not all of them. The table records around 250,000 clones, less than 95% of them present only once. This receptor was identified in a woman in her thirties in good health and CMV-seronegative. The V gene is TRBV27, the J gene TRBJ2-7; D remains ambiguous. Sample: PBMCs. Here the CDR3 DNA reads TGTGCCAGCAGTTTGCTAGACTCCTACGAGCAGTACTTC. It codes for CASSLLDSYEQYF.